This is a list of T cell receptor beta chains from one sample in a study of blood T cells in healthy people across ages. TCRdb passed the 5' RACE reads through MiXCR, listing each CDR3 protein once. The table has more than 700,000 distinct CDR3 sequences, 35% to 50% seen once; the top ten hold about a sixth. Sequenced: blood. The source is an elderly man in good health. Each CDR3 is given with its conserved first and last residue. A D gene is named only where the DNA matches it firmly. Size is omitted from some rows. Given values are once, few, many or a class for expanded clones.

TGTGCCAGCAGCCGTGGAGGTGTCCCAGATACGCAGTATTTT CASSRGGVPDTQYF TRBV7-9 NA TRBJ2-3 NA
TGTGCCAGCAGGCGACCCTCTCGCGGGGGCTCAGGTCAGCAGTTCTTC CASRRPSRGGSGQQFF TRBV6-2/TRBV6-3 NA TRBJ2-1 NA
TGTGCCAGCACGGGGTGGGCCCAGGGGGCCAATGAGCAGTTCTTC CASTGWAQGANEQFF TRBV28 TRBD1 TRBJ2-1 NA
TGCAGCGGCCGTTCAGCGGGAGGGGAGCAGTACTTC CSGRSAGGEQYF TRBV29-1 TRBD2 TRBJ2-7 few
TGTGCCAGCTTACCGTCCAGGGGGTCTTACACCGGGGAGCTGTTTTTT CASLPSRGSYTGELFF TRBV2 TRBD1 TRBJ2-2 once
TGCAGTGCCCAGAGGAGGGTCGGAGGGCCGAGGGGGAACGAGCAGTTCTTC CSAQRRVGGPRGNEQFF TRBV20-1 NA TRBJ2-1 few
TGTGCCAGCAGCCACAGGGACCCCCACAATGAGCAGTTCTTC CASSHRDPHNEQFF TRBV7-8 NA TRBJ2-1 NA
TGTGCCAGCAGCTTAATTCCGGCCTACGAGCAGTACTTC CASSLIPAYEQYF TRBV7-9 NA TRBJ2-7 NA
TGCAGTGCTAGATACGATGACTACGAGCAGTACTTC CSARYDDYEQYF TRBV20-1 NA TRBJ2-7 few
TGTGCCAGCAGCCAAGGTTGGGGGTCCGGCACCGGGGAGCTGTTTTTT CASSQGWGSGTGELFF TRBV3-1 NA TRBJ2-2 NA
TGTGCCAGCAGCCAAACCCGGGGGGGTGAGCAGTTCTTC CASSQTRGGEQFF TRBV7-7 TRBD2 TRBJ2-1 NA
TGCGCCAGCAGACTAGCGGGAGCTGCAAATGAGCAGTACTTC CASRLAGAANEQYF TRBV5-1 TRBD2 TRBJ2-7 NA
TGTGCCAGCAGTGGGACCACGAATAGCAATCAGCCCCAGCATTTT CASSGTTNSNQPQHF TRBV2 NA TRBJ1-5 NA
TGCAGTGCTAGACAGGGGCCAATTAATTCACCCCTCCACTTT CSARQGPINSPLHF TRBV20-1 NA TRBJ1-6 NA
TGTGCCAGCACAGCGAAGAACACCGGGGAGCTGTTTTTT CASTAKNTGELFF TRBV9 NA TRBJ2-2 few
TGTGCCAGCAGCTTTTCAATCGGGTCAGATACGCAGTATTTT CASSFSIGSDTQYF TRBV7-2 NA TRBJ2-3 NA
TGTGCCAGTAGTATATCCAGCGGGGATGGGGATGAGCAGTTCTTC CASSISSGDGDEQFF TRBV19 TRBD2 TRBJ2-1 NA
TGCAGTGCTAGAGCAAGAGGTCAGGGTATCACCTACGAGCAGTTCTTC CSARARGQGITYEQFF TRBV20-1 NA TRBJ2-1 NA
TGTGCCAGCAGTAAGGACGGGAAGTTTTCCTACGAGCAGTACTTC CASSKDGKFSYEQYF TRBV6-2/TRBV6-3 NA TRBJ2-7 few
TGTGCCAGCAGTGAAAGTTGGACCGATGAAAAACTGTTTTTT CASSESWTDEKLFF TRBV6-1 NA TRBJ1-4 NA
TGTGCCAGCAGCCCGAGGACAGGGAAAAGAGGCTACACCTTC CASSPRTGKRGYTF TRBV7-2 TRBD1 TRBJ1-2 NA
TGTGCCAGCAGCCAAAAGAGACGAGCGGGAATCAACGAGCAGTACTTC CASSQKRRAGINEQYF TRBV14 TRBD2 TRBJ2-7 NA
TGTGCCAGCAGTTTAGTGACCTCAACATTTCTCTATGGCTACACCTTC CASSLVTSTFLYGYTF TRBV28 NA TRBJ1-2 few
TGCAGGACTGGACAGGGTAATAATGAGCAGTTCTTC CRTGQGNNEQFF TRBV20-1 TRBD1 TRBJ2-1 NA
TGCAGCGCTATGATAAACACCGGGGAGCTGTTTTTT CSAMINTGELFF TRBV29-1 NA TRBJ2-2 NA